The 23 T cell receptor beta chains given below trace back to one sample, sequenced in a study of response to subunit inactivated influenza vaccine. TCRdb redid the calling of the RT-PCR reads with MiXCR, one entry per CDR3 protein. Of about 650,000 distinct CDR3 sequences in the sample, approximately 14% were seen once. Sequences were derived from PBMCs from blood, sampled roughly 12 days after vaccination. These receptors all stem from a man over 45 who received an inactivated influenza vaccine.

This clonotype showed up just once. The DNA of the CDR3 is TGTGCCAGCAGCTTAGACGTGTACAGGGCCAACACCGGGGAGCTGTTTTTT. It yields the protein CASSLDVYRANTGELFF. V is TRBV11-2 and J is TRBJ2-2; D may be TRBD1 (6 bases). Trimming shortened V by 0 bases and J by 2 bases, and 13 bases separated the two germline ends. Per the germline V gene, CDR1 is SGHAT and CDR2 is FQNNGV. This CDR3 has 17 amino acids.

The chain is built from TRBV10-3 and TRBJ1-6, with TRBD1 as a possible D gene (5 bases). Germline values: CDR1 ENHRY, CDR2 SYGVKD. V lost 2 bases to trimming and J lost 9 bases, with 17 bases between them. The CDR3 is 16 residues long. CDR3 nucleotide sequence: TGTGCCATCAGTGAGACGATCTCTCGGGGCGGTTCACCCCTCCACTTT. Encoded protein: CAISETISRGGSPLHF.

The J gene is TRBJ1-2, the V gene TRBV29-1; D might be TRBD1 (5 bases). The length of the CDR3 is 14 residues. V was clipped by 6 bases and J by 4 bases, with 18 bases between them. Germline loops: CDR1 SQVTM, CDR2 ANQGSEA. In DNA form, the CDR3 reads TGCAGCGTAGGTCCTCGACAGTTATCCTATGGCTACACCTTC. Translated, it gives CSVGPRQLSYGYTF.

This clonotype was seen more than once but under ten times. This chain joins TRBV10-3 and TRBJ1-1; D is perhaps TRBD1 (5 bases). Germline assignment: CDR1 ENHRY and CDR2 SYGVKD. The CDR3 extends over 11 amino acids. Trimming took 4 bases from V and 6 from J, leaving 6 bases between them. The CDR3 region has the DNA TGTGCCATCAGTGTGGGGCCTGAAGCTTTCTTT. It specifies CAISVGPEAFF.

The chain links TRBV25-1 to TRBJ2-3; 12 nucleotides align to TRBD2. Germline CDR1 MGHDK, CDR2 SYGVNS. V shed 2 bases, J shed 8 bases, and the junction held 14 bases outside the gene matches. This CDR3 contains 18 residues. Here the CDR3 reads CASSETYLLAGGDITQYF. CDR3 DNA sequence: TGTGCCAGCAGTGAAACCTACCTCCTAGCGGGAGGGGACATTACGCAGTATTTT.

The rearrangement links TRBV5-1 to TRBJ2-3; 12 bases map to TRBD2. Trimming removed 4 bases from V and 1 base from J; junction bases left unmatched: 1. The CDR3 runs 15 residues. CDR1 and CDR2 from the germline V gene are SGHRS and YFSETQ. The CDR3 here is CASSTSGGRTDTQYF. Here the CDR3 DNA reads TGCGCCAGCAGCACTAGCGGGGGGCGCACAGATACGCAGTATTTT.

This clonotype was seen only a few times. This chain links TRBV5-1 with TRBJ2-1; D may match TRBD1 or TRBD2 (6 bases each). This CDR3 is built from 16 residues. CDR1 SGHRS and CDR2 YFSETQ come from the germline V gene. V lost 4 bases and J 10 bases, leaving 24 bases between the germline ends. For the CDR3, the DNA is TGCGCCAGCAGCATGAACCGTGTGGGCCAAGGGGGGGAGCAGTTCTTC. This translates into CASSMNRVGQGGEQFF.

CDR3 in DNA: TGTGCCAGCACCCAGGGGAGAGGGCTTACTGAAGCTTTCTTT. This sequence encodes CASTQGRGLTEAFF. This chain uses TRBV6-1 with TRBJ1-1, with D tentatively TRBD1 (6 bases). CDR3 size: 14 residues. Trimming left V 7 bases short and J 5 bases short, with 17 bases between. Germline V gene sequence: CDR1 MNHNS, CDR2 SASEGT.

The chain uses TRBV20-1 and TRBJ2-2, with 9 bases matching TRBD1. The length of the CDR3 is 16 residues. CDR1 and CDR2 from the germline V gene are DFQATT and SNEGSKA (reference sequence). After removal of 5 bases from V and 2 bases from J, the junction contained 9 bases not matched to a gene. CDR3 in amino acids: CSARPYRGRNTGELFF. The CDR3, as DNA: TGCAGTGCTCGGCCTTACAGGGGGCGCAACACCGGGGAGCTGTTTTTT.

This clonotype was seen a few times. The chain joins TRBV7-3 to TRBJ2-7; D is unresolved. The CDR3 has 13 residues. Germline-derived CDR1 and CDR2 are SGHTA and FQGTGA. V gave up 0 bases and J gave up 5 bases, with 8 bases separating them. The chain's CDR3 is CASSLTKKDEQYF. The CDR3 DNA follows: TGTGCCAGCAGCTTAACGAAGAAGGACGAGCAGTACTTC.

The V call is TRBV10-3, the J call TRBJ1-2; D is ambiguous. V lost 4 bases and J lost 8, with 20 bases in between. This CDR3 comprises 15 residues. Looked up from germline, CDR1 is ENHRY and CDR2 is SYGVKD. The CDR3 loop reads CAISGMVGLEDGYTF. The CDR3 DNA is TGTGCCATCAGTGGAATGGTAGGATTGGAAGACGGCTACACCTTC.

The chain employs TRBV7-8 and TRBJ2-7, with 9 bases matching TRBD2. The V and J ends lost 0 bases and 3 bases, in that order; junction bases with no gene match: 6. Germline CDR1 is SGHVS and CDR2 is FQNEAQ. The CDR3 covers 16 residues. CDR3 DNA sequence: TGTGCCAGCAGCTTAGCCCGACTAGCGGAGTTCTACGAGCAGTACTTC. Translated, it gives CASSLARLAEFYEQYF.

Only a few counts were recorded for this clonotype. The genes are TRBV28 and TRBJ1-5, with D unclear. This CDR3 contains 12 residues. Germline V CDR1 and CDR2: MDHEN, SYDVKM. Deletions cut 3 bases from V and 7 bases from J, with 7 bases between. For the CDR3, the DNA is TGTGCCAGCAGTTTTGATCGCCAGCCCCAGCATTTT. As protein: CASSFDRQPQHF.

This clonotype came up many times. The gene calls are TRBV7-2 and TRBJ2-3; D tentatively reads TRBD1 or TRBD2 (5 bases each). The CDR3 loop spans 13 amino acids. The ends were cut back, 11 bases at V and 4 bases at J, with 16 bases in the middle. The V gene's germline CDR1 is SGHTA and CDR2 FQGNSA. The chain's CDR3 is CALKGPFADTQYF. The CDR3 nucleotides are TGTGCCCTTAAGGGACCTTTCGCAGATACGCAGTATTTT.

The chain uses TRBV7-2 and TRBJ2-5; a possible D gene is TRBD2 (6 bases). CDR3 length: 15 amino acids. Per the germline V gene, CDR1 is SGHTA and CDR2 is FQGNSA. Trimming shortened V by 4 bases and J by 2 bases, and 14 bases separated the two germline ends. CDR3 loop: CASSWFGGKQETQYF. CDR3 nucleotides: TGTGCCAGCAGCTGGTTTGGCGGGAAACAAGAGACCCAGTACTTC. Drawing the rest from reference TRBV7-2 and TRBJ2-5, the complete variable domain is GAGVSQSPSNKVTEKGKDVELRCDPISGHTALYWYRQSLGQGLEFLIYFQGNSAPDKSGLPSDRFSAERTGGSVSTLTIQRTQQEDSAVYLCASSWFGGKQETQYFGPGTRLLVL.

This chain connects TRBV20-1 to TRBJ2-7; D unresolved. Per germline, CDR1 DFQATT and CDR2 SNEGSKA (reference sequence). The CDR3 totals 13 residues. V shed 6 bases and J shed 3 bases, with 15 bases lying between them. CDR3 in amino acids: CSARAEAGYEQYF. CDR3 DNA sequence: TGCAGTGCAAGGGCTGAGGCTGGCTACGAGCAGTACTTC.

The sample holds a few counts of this clonotype. J is TRBJ2-1 and V is TRBV30, with D perhaps TRBD2 (6 bases). This CDR3 has 16 amino acids. Trimming took 2 bases from V and 2 from J, leaving 16 bases between them. Germline CDR1 and CDR2: GTSNPN and SVGIG (reference sequence). CDR3 coding DNA: TGTGCCTGGAGTCCGGGGGTGAGTTTCCCCTACAATGAGCAGTTCTTC. Its protein product is CAWSPGVSFPYNEQFF.

Concerning this clonotype: A clone one base away is much larger, so this may be a read error. The chain uses TRBV18 and TRBJ2-4; tentative D call: TRBD2 (5 bases). Germline V CDR1 and CDR2: KGHSH, LQKENI. This CDR3 comprises 18 residues. In nucleotides, the CDR3 is TGTGCCAACTCACCGGGGAGCGCGCAGGATATGGCCAAAAACATTCAGTACTTC. This encodes CANSPGSAQDMAKNIQYF.

V and J are TRBV7-6 and TRBJ2-3, with D perhaps TRBD1 (5 bases). The ends were cut back, 5 bases at V and 3 bases at J, with 15 bases in the middle. The CDR3 is 15 residues long. Germline V gives CDR1 SGHVS, CDR2 FNYEAQ. The CDR3 nucleotides read TGTGCCAGCAGCCTGTCCCGGACACAAACAGATACGCAGTATTTT. Translated: CASSLSRTQTDTQYF.

A few counts support this clonotype. The V and J genes are TRBV5-5 and TRBJ1-5, with unresolved D. Germline lookup yields CDR1 SGHKS and CDR2 YYEKEE (reference sequence). Trimming shortened V by 2 bases and J by 0 bases, and 12 bases separated the two germline ends. This CDR3 has 16 amino acids. CDR3 loop: CASSFGGGNSNQPQHF. The CDR3 coding sequence is TGTGCCAGCAGCTTTGGTGGCGGAAATAGCAATCAGCCCCAGCATTTT.

A word on this clonotype: A read error is possible here, since a much larger clone lies one base away. J is TRBJ1-2 and V is TRBV4-3, with 8 bases lining up with TRBD1. The CDR3 has 14 amino acids. V gave up 2 bases and J gave up 2 bases; unmatched junction bases: 1. Germline CDR1 LGHNA, CDR2 YSLEER. In DNA, the CDR3 is TGCGCCAGCAGCCAATACAGGGGGAACTATGGCTACACCTTC. Its protein is CASSQYRGNYGYTF.

In its sample, this clonotype was seen a few times. The chain uses TRBV2 and TRBJ2-5; D possibly corresponds to TRBD1 (6 bases). The CDR3 is made up of 14 amino acids. V gave up 5 bases and J gave up 1 base, with 11 bases separating them. Germline CDR1 is SNHLY and CDR2 is FYNNEI. CDR3 protein: CASSTQGPQETQYF. The CDR3 DNA sequence: TGTGCCAGCAGTACTCAGGGGCCCCAAGAGACCCAGTACTTC.

This clonotype was observed a few times. V usage is TRBV7-9 and J usage is TRBJ2-2; unclear D gene. The CDR3 is 16 amino acids. From germline, CDR1 is SEHNR and CDR2 FQNEAQ (reference sequence). V was shortened by 0 bases and J by 1 base, with 9 bases between the two germline ends. The CDR3 spells CASSLARIGNTGELFF. CDR3 DNA: TGTGCCAGCAGCTTAGCCCGGATTGGGAACACCGGGGAGCTGTTTTTT.